This T cell receptor beta chain is from a study of cytomegalovirus exposure and HLA in healthy donors. The study, taken as a whole, reports: For most TCR beta V segments, an earlier analysis put the productive rate at about 87% or about 30% of the time. For presence/absence analyses, sequencing depth was assumed to be roughly uniform across donors.

The PCR used 60 Vbeta and 13 Jbeta primers. The table came from immunoSEQ multiplex PCR; TCRdb's copy has only in-frame clones and leaves some out. This table has some 140,000 clones, 60% to 85% appearing once. Regarding this clone: Its antigen is still unknown. Mismatch with germline at one junction end may stem from a read error.

Donors showed nominal health when sampled, although they likely had unrecorded immune exposures. Per germline, CDR1 SGHDT and CDR2 YYEEEE. The CDR3 spans 14 residues. The chain joins TRBV5-6 to TRBJ1-6, with D maybe TRBD1 (5 bases). This receptor was obtained from a woman aged 40 to 50 in good health and CMV-seronegative. Input material: PBMCs. For the CDR3, the DNA is TGTGCCAGCAGGTTGGGGCAGGATGGTTCACCCCTCCACTTT. Amino acids: CASRLGQDGSPLHF. The full variable domain, with the rest looked up from reference TRBV5-6 and TRBJ1-6, is DAGVTQSPTHLIKTRGQQVTLRCSPKSGHDTVSWYQQALGQGPQFIFQYYEEEERQRGNFPDRFSGHQFPNYSSELNVNALLLGDSALYLCASRLGQDGSPLHFGNGTRLTVT.